This TCR beta chain originates from a study of beta chain features in type 1 diabetes. In the study overall: In all, some 110 million sorted cells from all samples were analyzed.

CDR1 is GTSNPN, CDR2 SVGIG, per germline (reference sequence). The V gene end was trimmed by 3 bases and the J gene end by 7 bases; junction bases not matched to a gene: 8. CDR3 length: 14 amino acids. Expressed TCRB transcripts were sequenced because the isolated RNA had all been reverse transcribed beforehand. The data were produced by immunoSEQ multiplex PCR, yet TCRdb's version contains in-frame clones alone and is incomplete. The sample includes 450,000 to 550,000 clones, around 30% of them seen just once. Markers CD45RO/CCR7/CD25/CD127/CD95/CD27 served to sort CD4+ naive, central memory, regulatory and stem cell-like memory cells.

The origin of this receptor is a young man in good health. The chain combines TRBV30 with TRBJ2-1; 8 nucleotides line up with TRBD2. Sequencing input: naive CD4+ T cells from blood. CDR3 loop: CAWRAAGGYNEQFF. The CDR3, as DNA: TGTGCCTGGAGGGCGGCGGGAGGCTATAATGAGCAGTTCTTC.